The sequence of this T cell receptor (beta chain) was determined in a study of blood T cell repertoires in COVID-19. In the study overall: Sample material is recorded as cDNA or gDNA derived from T cells, B-cell-depleted T cells, or PBMCs.

This clone was observed a few times. In the original analysis: Amplification from reference gene primers served as the basis for estimated nucleated cell counts. Libraries were prepared by immunoSEQ multiplex PCR; TCRdb keeps only in-frame clonotypes and omits some of them. V and J calls and clone size are given by that table; D and trimming were obtained from the DNA. The sample lists 100,000 to 150,000 clones; approximately 74% were seen once. The CDR3 spans 15 residues. The TCR sequence derives from a man aged 55 to 69 with acute or convalescent COVID-19. The specimen sequenced was peripheral blood. This rearrangement joins TRBV1 to TRBJ1-2; the table's D gene call, TRBD1, was not cross checked with the DNA. TRBV1 is given as a pseudogene. CDR3 protein: CTSRVSGTDCYGYTF. The CDR3 DNA reads as TGCACCAGCAGAGTGTCCGGGACAGACTGCTATGGCTACACCTTC.